Presented here are 21 T cell receptor beta chains from one specimen sequenced in a study of blood T cell repertoires in COVID-19. The method was immunoSEQ multiplex PCR; TCRdb's version includes in-frame clones alone and lacks a portion of them. Among 90,000 to 110,000 clones listed, approximately 87% were seen once. The sequenced sample consisted of peripheral blood. The receptor source for this set is a woman between 50 and 59 years old with acute or convalescent COVID-19.

This clone occurred once. The CDR3 DNA reads as TGTGCCTGGACGGGGGGGAGTGAGACCCAGTACTTC. It encodes CAWTGGSETQYF. The J gene is TRBJ2-5, the V gene TRBV30, with TRBD2 matching 8 bases. Germline V gives CDR1 GTSNPN, CDR2 SVGIG (reference sequence). Germline trimming cut 4 bases from V and 5 bases from J; bases unmatched to any gene: 3. The CDR3 is 12 amino acids.

The rearrangement uses TRBV28 and TRBJ1-1; 7 bases line up with TRBD1. Trimming removed 7 bases from V and 10 bases from J; junction bases left unmatched: 9. The germline gives CDR1 MDHEN, CDR2 SYDVKM. CDR3 length equals 12 residues. This CDR3 is CASTLRDRAAFF. DNA of the CDR3: TGTGCCAGCACTCTCCGGGACAGAGCAGCTTTCTTT.

The chain couples TRBV5-1 to TRBJ1-1, with D perhaps TRBD1 (5 bases). V was shortened by 2 bases and J by 2 bases, with 13 bases between the two germline ends. Per germline, CDR1 SGHRS and CDR2 YFSETQ. The CDR3 extends over 15 amino acids. The CDR3 sequence: CASSFSLDINTEAFF. In nucleotides, the CDR3 is TGCGCCAGCAGCTTTTCCTTGGACATTAACACTGAAGCTTTCTTT.

The V call is TRBV24-1, the J call TRBJ2-2; D might be TRBD1 (5 bases). Trimming took 4 bases from V and 3 from J, leaving 14 bases between them. The CDR3 has 16 residues. Germline loops: CDR1 KGHDR, CDR2 SFDVKD. CDR3 in DNA: TGTGCCACCAGTGACCGCACAGGTCGGGACACCGGGGAGCTGTTTTTT. Protein sequence: CATSDRTGRDTGELFF.

The chain is built from TRBV19 and TRBJ2-2, with a possible D match to TRBD2 (6 bases). This CDR3 region has 15 residues. Germline V lookup: CDR1 LNHDA, CDR2 SQIVND (reference sequence). V shed 7 bases and J shed 3 bases, with 15 bases lying between them. CDR3 nucleotide sequence: TGTGCCAGTAATTTAGGGACTCTGTACACCGGGGAGCTGTTTTTT. It translates to CASNLGTLYTGELFF.

The chain carries TRBV3-1 (or the pseudogene TRBV3-2) and TRBJ2-1; a weak D match, TRBD2 (5 bases). Germline V gives CDR1 LGHDT, CDR2 YNNKEL (reference sequence). The V end lost 5 bases, the J end lost 7 bases, and 24 bases lay between the germline ends. The CDR3 is 17 amino acids. In DNA form, the CDR3 reads TGTGCCAGCAGCTCACCTTTCATCAGGCTGACGGGGAATGAGCAGTTCTTC. Protein sequence: CASSSPFIRLTGNEQFF.

The chain couples TRBV11-3 to TRBJ2-1; 11 positions agree with TRBD2. The CDR3 runs 17 residues. Per germline, CDR1 SGHNT and CDR2 YENEEA. J lost 7 bases, V lost 5 bases, and 13 bases had no gene match. As DNA, the CDR3 is TGTGCCAGCAGCCCTCGTTACACTAGCGGGGGTCGGAATGAGCAGTTCTTC. The encoded protein is CASSPRYTSGGRNEQFF.

This clone was observed once. The chain recombines TRBV6-1 with TRBJ2-7; 9 nucleotides agree with TRBD2. CDR3 length: 19 amino acids. Trimming at V came to 3 bases and at J to 2 bases, leaving 17 bases not matched to a gene. Germline V lookup: CDR1 MNHNS, CDR2 SASEGT. DNA for the CDR3: TGTGCCAGCAGTGAGTTTAAACGGGCGGGGGGGCCAGCGCCCTACGAGCAGTACTTC. This sequence encodes CASSEFKRAGGPAPYEQYF.

The V and J genes are TRBV6-2 or TRBV6-3 and TRBJ2-7; tentatively, D is TRBD2 (6 bases). The CDR3 runs to 16 residues. Germline V gives CDR1 MNHEY, CDR2 SVGEGT. The germline V and J ends were trimmed by 0 bases and 2 bases, with 14 bases remaining between them. CDR3 sequence reads: CASSYSGREDPYEQYF. CDR3 nucleotides: TGTGCCAGCAGTTACTCAGGCAGGGAGGATCCCTACGAGCAGTACTTC.

The rearrangement links TRBV12-3 or TRBV12-4 to TRBJ1-1; the match to TRBD1 covers 8 bases. After removal of 5 bases from V and 4 bases from J, the junction contained 3 bases not matched to a gene. CDR3 size: 13 residues. CDR3: CASSMTGVTEAFF. In DNA form, the CDR3 reads TGTGCCAGCAGTATGACAGGGGTCACTGAAGCTTTCTTT.

This sequence joins TRBV9 and TRBJ2-7; 11 bases are shared with TRBD2. The germline gives CDR1 SGDLS, CDR2 YYNGEE. The CDR3 is made up of 15 amino acids. J was trimmed by 3 bases and V by 5 bases; bases with no gene match: 7. The CDR3 loop reads CASSLGTSGNYEQYF. The CDR3 DNA follows: TGTGCCAGCAGTCTTGGGACTAGCGGTAACTACGAGCAGTACTTC.

The chain carries TRBV19 and TRBJ2-5; D possibly corresponds to TRBD1 (6 bases). Per germline, CDR1 LNHDA and CDR2 SQIVND (reference sequence). The CDR3 has 11 amino acids. Trimming pared 3 bases from V and 13 bases from J, leaving 12 bases between. Here the CDR3 reads CASSMGAHLYF. The CDR3 DNA is TGTGCCAGTAGTATGGGGGCTCACTTGTACTTC.

The rearrangement joins TRBV7-9 to TRBJ2-3; the D gene is possibly TRBD1 (5 bases). V was cut by 5 bases and J by 8 bases, with 11 bases left in between. The germline V gene has CDR1 SEHNR and CDR2 FQNEAQ (reference sequence). CDR3 length equals 12 residues. The DNA for the CDR3 is TGTGCCAGCAGCCGCCAGGGCGGTACGCAGTATTTT. It encodes CASSRQGGTQYF.

The rearrangement joins TRBV11-2 to TRBJ2-3; 14 bases match TRBD2. CDR1 is SGHAT and CDR2 is FQNNGV in the germline V gene. With V trimmed by 5 bases and J by 5 bases, 0 bases remained unmatched. The CDR3 totals 14 residues. CDR3 nucleotides: TGTGCCAGCAGCGGACTAGCGGGGGGAGATACGCAGTATTTT. Protein sequence: CASSGLAGGDTQYF.

V is TRBV12-3 or TRBV12-4 and J is TRBJ1-2; tentative D call: TRBD1 (5 bases). The V end was cut by 3 bases, the J end by 4 bases, with 9 bases between. This CDR3 spans 13 amino acids. CDR3 bases: TGTGCCAGCAGTTTTCAGGGTTCCTATGGCTACACCTTC. As protein: CASSFQGSYGYTF.

V usage is TRBV2 and J usage is TRBJ2-7; D may be TRBD2 (7 bases). The CDR3 is 16 amino acids. Trimming stripped 5 bases from V and 1 base from J, with 18 bases between. Germline V lookup: CDR1 SNHLY, CDR2 FYNNEI. CDR3 in amino acids: CASSPHREGWSYEQYF. The CDR3 DNA sequence: TGTGCCAGCAGTCCCCACAGGGAGGGATGGTCCTACGAGCAGTACTTC.

This sequence joins TRBV28 and TRBJ2-7; D might be TRBD2 (5 bases). V dropped 1 base and J dropped 7 bases, with 8 bases sitting between them. Germline V gives CDR1 MDHEN, CDR2 SYDVKM. The CDR3 covers 12 residues. The CDR3, as DNA: TGTGCCAGCAGTTTATCGGGGTGGGAGCAGTACTTC. Translating gives CASSLSGWEQYF.

This clone has only a few counts. The chain carries TRBV6-2 or TRBV6-3 and TRBJ1-2; D may be TRBD1 (5 bases). Trimming removed 5 bases from V and 8 bases from J, with 15 bases in between. The CDR3 consists of 13 residues. CDR1 is MNHEY, CDR2 SVGEGT, per germline. DNA for the CDR3: TGTGCCAGCAGTCCCCGGGGGGAGGGCGGCTACACCTTC. Protein product: CASSPRGEGGYTF.

V gene TRBV5-4 combines with J gene TRBJ1-2; 9 bases agree with TRBD1. V shed 0 bases and J 7 bases; nucleotides not matched to a gene: 4. The CDR3 spans 14 residues. Germline loops: CDR1 SGHNT, CDR2 YYREEE (reference sequence). The CDR3 sequence: CASSLDRTGVGYTF. The CDR3 DNA is TGTGCCAGCAGCTTGGATAGGACAGGGGTTGGCTACACCTTC.

This clone was detected only once. The chain recombines TRBV6-5 with TRBJ1-2; D is uncertain. The germline V gene encodes CDR1 MNHEY and CDR2 SVGAGI. V was trimmed by 7 bases and J by 7 bases, leaving 16 bases between them. This CDR3 contains 13 residues. The CDR3 nucleotides are TGTGCCAGCACCAATTCGGAGGCTGGTGGCTACACCTTC. It yields the protein CASTNSEAGGYTF.

The genes are TRBV19 and TRBJ1-5; D uncertain. CDR1 is LNHDA, CDR2 SQIVND, per germline (reference sequence). The CDR3 contains 14 residues. V gave up 5 bases and J gave up 0 bases, with 8 bases separating them. The CDR3 bases are TGTGCCAGTAGTCTAACCTATAGCAATCAGCCCCAGCATTTT. Its protein is CASSLTYSNQPQHF.